The 30 T cell receptor beta chains presented below share a single source sample, sequenced in a study of blood T cell repertoires in COVID-19 (dated by TCRdb to the early 2020s). Libraries were made using the immunoSEQ multiplex PCR assay. Here the immuneACCESS table is served through TCRdb, limited to in-frame sequences with V and J called. Missing clones are a known gap in these copies; in checked studies unresolved V genes cover under half, and the rest lacks a known reason. Across this sample there are approximately 290,000 clones, with 75% to 90% seen only once. The ten largest account for roughly 2.3% of the sample. The sample was peripheral blood. These receptors were collected from a man between 18 and 29 years old with active or convalescent COVID-19.

V usage is TRBV14 and J usage is TRBJ2-7; 7 nucleotides line up with TRBD1. Germline CDR1 SGHDN, CDR2 FVKESK. CDR3 length: 13 amino acids. V lost 6 bases, J lost 10 bases, and 12 bases stayed unmatched. CDR3 sequence reads: CASSHPGTVVQYF. The CDR3 region has the DNA TGTGCCAGCAGTCACCCCGGGACAGTCGTTCAGTACTTC.

The V gene is TRBV4-3, the J gene TRBJ2-7; possibly TRBD2 for D (6 bases). CDR1 is LGHNA and CDR2 is YSLEER in the germline V gene. This CDR3 has 13 residues. V lost 2 bases and J lost 4, with 9 bases in between. CDR3 sequence (DNA): TGCGCCAGCAGCCAACTGGAGGGTTACGAGCAGTACTTC. It encodes CASSQLEGYEQYF.

This chain joins TRBV6-6 and TRBJ2-3, with 9 bases that match TRBD1. Germline V gene data show CDR1 as MNHNY and CDR2 as SVGAGI (reference sequence). The trim removed 6 bases at V and 2 bases at J, leaving 3 bases unmatched. The CDR3 covers 14 residues. The CDR3 DNA follows: TGTGCCAGCAGCGGACAGGGGAACACAGATACGCAGTATTTT. Protein product: CASSGQGNTDTQYF.

This chain connects TRBV24-1 to TRBJ2-1, with 10 bases matching TRBD2. V gave up 9 bases and J gave up 0 bases; unmatched junction bases: 10. Germline V lookup: CDR1 KGHDR, CDR2 SFDVKD. The CDR3 totals 17 residues. CDR3 sequence (DNA): TGTGCCACCGGGAGACTAGCGGGCGATAGCTCCTACAATGAGCAGTTCTTC. It translates to CATGRLAGDSSYNEQFF.

The chain uses TRBV28 and TRBJ1-5; the D gene is possibly TRBD1 (5 bases). Germline CDR1 MDHEN, CDR2 SYDVKM. CDR3 length equals 13 residues. The ends were cut back, 7 bases at V and 2 bases at J, with 9 bases in the middle. This CDR3 is CASTWGGNQPQHF. The CDR3 DNA follows: TGTGCCAGCACGTGGGGCGGCAATCAGCCCCAGCATTTT.

On this clone itself: At one end, the junction sequence differs from germline, possibly due to a read error. CDR3 coding DNA: TGTGCTAGTGGTTTGTTCACGCCCGGGACAAACTTC. It is translated as CASGLFTPGTNF. The V call is TRBV12-5, the J call TRBJ1-2; tentative D call: TRBD1 (6 bases). From germline, CDR1 is LGHNT and CDR2 FRNRAP. This CDR3 comprises 12 residues.

This chain links TRBV27 with TRBJ2-7; D is undetermined. Germline V gene sequence: CDR1 MNHEY, CDR2 SMNVEV (reference sequence). Trimming pared 0 bases from V and 0 bases from J, leaving 6 bases between. The CDR3 loop spans 14 amino acids. CDR3 sequence: CASSLSSGSYEQYF. The CDR3 DNA is TGTGCCAGCAGTTTATCGTCGGGCTCCTACGAGCAGTACTTC.

Details on this clone: Since no conserved phenylalanine or tryptophan closes the CDR3, a read error is the likely cause. Because the CDR3's place on the DNA is in doubt, the DNA is left out and the CDR3 is given as listed by TCRdb. V and J are TRBV11-2 and TRBJ2-7; the listed D gene, TRBD2, was not tested against the DNA. Termini included, the CDR3 measures 12 amino acids. Germline lookup yields CDR1 SGHAT and CDR2 FQNNGV. CDR3 residues: CASSSLAGVPIS.

The genes are TRBV5-1 and TRBJ2-5; 9 nucleotides align to TRBD2. The length of the CDR3 is 17 residues. Trimming cost V 2 bases and J 7 bases; bases outside gene matches: 15. Germline values: CDR1 SGHRS, CDR2 YFSETQ. The CDR3 region is CASSFDPGAGGLGTQYF. As DNA, the CDR3 is TGCGCCAGCAGCTTTGATCCTGGAGCGGGGGGACTAGGGACCCAGTACTTC.

The V gene is TRBV18, the J gene TRBJ2-1, with TRBD2 identical over 8 bases. Unmatched junction bases numbered 3, after V lost 0 bases and J lost 5 bases. This CDR3 has 15 residues. The germline gives CDR1 KGHSH, CDR2 LQKENI. The CDR3: CASSPPGTRNNEQFF. CDR3 DNA: TGTGCCAGCTCACCACCCGGGACTAGGAACAATGAGCAGTTCTTC.

This clone was observed once. The chain employs TRBV28 and TRBJ1-2; perhaps TRBD1 as D (6 bases). CDR1 and CDR2 from the germline V gene are MDHEN and SYDVKM. The CDR3 extends over 14 amino acids. Trimming removed 8 bases at V and 5 bases at J, with 18 bases between. The CDR3 sequence: CASGGPGVKYGYTF. The CDR3 coding sequence is TGTGCCAGCGGTGGTCCAGGGGTAAAGTATGGCTACACCTTC.

The gene calls are TRBV9 and TRBJ2-4; 10 bases map to TRBD1. There are 15 residues in the CDR3. J was trimmed by 1 base and V by 4 bases; bases with no gene match: 2. From germline, CDR1 is SGDLS and CDR2 YYNGEE. The CDR3 protein is CASSTGQGAKNIQYF. The CDR3 nucleotides are TGTGCCAGCAGCACGGGACAGGGGGCCAAAAACATTCAGTACTTC.

CDR3 region: CASSALGQEAYGYTF. The DNA for the CDR3 is TGTGCCAGCAGTGCCCTGGGACAGGAAGCCTATGGCTACACCTTC. The chain combines TRBV27 with TRBJ1-2; TRBD1 aligns across 8 bases. Germline V gives CDR1 MNHEY, CDR2 SMNVEV (reference sequence). The CDR3 is 15 amino acids. The ends lost 5 bases at V and 4 bases at J; junction bases unmatched: 9.

CDR3 coding DNA: TGTGCCAGCAGGCAGGGACAGGGGAACACTGAAGCTTTCTTT. It translates to CASRQGQGNTEAFF. The chain joins TRBV7-9 to TRBJ1-1, with TRBD1 identical over 9 bases. This CDR3 is 14 amino acids long. Germline loops: CDR1 SEHNR, CDR2 FQNEAQ (reference sequence). V gave up 6 bases and J gave up 1 base; unmatched junction bases: 3.

In this sample, this clone turned up a few times. The chain combines TRBV7-9 with TRBJ2-7, with D possibly being TRBD1 (5 bases). V was shortened by 7 bases and J by 6 bases, with 19 bases between the two germline ends. CDR1 is SEHNR and CDR2 is FQNEAQ in the germline V gene (reference sequence). The CDR3 contains 14 residues. CDR3 residues: CASNKQGSPLEQYF. The CDR3 coding sequence is TGTGCCAGCAACAAGCAGGGAAGTCCCCTCGAGCAGTACTTC.

This clone was counted a single time. The chain is built from TRBV5-1 and TRBJ1-1, with 10 bases aligning to TRBD1. CDR3 length: 17 amino acids. Germline assignment: CDR1 SGHRS and CDR2 YFSETQ. The trim removed 4 bases at V and 0 bases at J, leaving 9 bases unmatched. In nucleotides, the CDR3 is TGCGCCAGCAGCGCACTTCCTGGACAGGGGGTGAACACTGAAGCTTTCTTT. As protein: CASSALPGQGVNTEAFF.

This clone was seen a few times. This chain uses TRBV2 with TRBJ1-1, with D perhaps TRBD1 (6 bases). This CDR3 contains 12 residues. V was pared by 8 bases and J by 1 base, with 8 bases between. Germline loops: CDR1 SNHLY, CDR2 FYNNEI. CDR3 nucleotides: TGTGCCAGCGGACAGCCGAACACTGAAGCTTTCTTT. Translating it yields CASGQPNTEAFF.

The CDR3 DNA reads TGTGCCAGCAGCAGGGGACAGGCGTTTAACTATGGCTACACCTTC. Its protein is CASSRGQAFNYGYTF. The rearrangement uses TRBV7-9 and TRBJ1-2, with 8 bases that match TRBD1. There are 15 residues in the CDR3. CDR1 SEHNR and CDR2 FQNEAQ come from the germline V gene (reference sequence). The V segment lost 5 bases and the J segment 1 base; nucleotides outside the gene matches: 6.

This chain links TRBV21-1 with TRBJ2-5; the D call in the table, TRBD1, was not verified against the DNA. TRBV21-1 is classified as a pseudogene. This CDR3 has 16 amino acids. CDR3: CASSKSMGHLQETQYF. DNA of the CDR3: TGTGCCAGCAGCAAAAGTATGGGACACCTCCAAGAGACCCAGTACTTC.

The chain uses TRBV7-9 and TRBJ2-7, with TRBD1 as a possible D gene (5 bases). The CDR3 consists of 15 residues. Per the germline V gene, CDR1 is SEHNR and CDR2 is FQNEAQ (reference sequence). V was trimmed by 0 bases and J by 4 bases, leaving 13 bases between them. CDR3 nucleotides: TGTGCCAGCAGCTTAGCCCGGACACCCTTTTACGAGCAGTACTTC. Its translation is CASSLARTPFYEQYF.

The rearrangement uses TRBV10-3 and TRBJ2-1; 10 positions agree with TRBD1. With 6 bases clipped from V and 6 bases from J, the junction kept 2 bases outside the gene matches. The germline V gene encodes CDR1 ENHRY and CDR2 SYGVKD. The CDR3 is 13 residues long. The CDR3 DNA sequence: TGTGCCATCAGAGGGACAGGGGTCAATGAGCAGTTCTTC. This translates into CAIRGTGVNEQFF.

The rearrangement uses TRBV27 and TRBJ2-3; 9 bases fit TRBD2. This CDR3 is built from 15 residues. Trimming removed 3 bases from V and 1 base from J; junction bases left unmatched: 2. CDR1 and CDR2 (germline): MNHEY, SMNVEV (reference sequence). CDR3 amino acids: CASSFQRGGTDTQYF. CDR3 nucleotides: TGTGCCAGCAGTTTTCAGCGGGGGGGCACAGATACGCAGTATTTT.

This chain links TRBV10-3 with TRBJ1-2; possible D gene TRBD1, 5 bases. CDR1 ENHRY and CDR2 SYGVKD come from the germline V gene. The V and J ends lost 6 bases and 4 bases respectively, with 9 bases between them. The CDR3 runs 12 residues. CDR3 residues: CAIREDSYGYTF. DNA of the CDR3: TGTGCCATCAGGGAAGACAGCTATGGCTACACCTTC.

This chain joins TRBV9 and TRBJ2-1; TRBD2 matches 8 bases. The trim removed 0 bases at V and 5 bases at J, leaving 7 bases unmatched. The CDR3 totals 16 residues. Per germline, CDR1 SGDLS and CDR2 YYNGEE. The CDR3 here is CASSVGGSGTHNEQFF. For the CDR3, the DNA is TGTGCCAGCAGCGTAGGAGGTAGCGGGACCCACAATGAGCAGTTCTTC. Looking up the rest from reference TRBV9 and TRBJ2-1 gives the full variable domain: DSGVTQTPKHLITATGQRVTLRCSPRSGDLSVYWYQQSLDQGLQFLIQYYNGEERAKGNILERFSAQQFPDLHSELNLSSLELGDSALYFCASSVGGSGTHNEQFFGPGTRLTVL.

This clone was seen once. The chain is built from TRBV15 and TRBJ1-1; 7 bases match TRBD1. Germline values: CDR1 LNHNV, CDR2 YYDKDF (reference sequence). The CDR3 runs 19 residues. J lost 1 base, V lost 2 bases, and 16 bases had no gene match. CDR3 in DNA: TGTGCCACCAGCAGAACCCCAGCCCCAGGGGGTCGTGCGAACACTGAAGCTTTCTTT. The encoded protein is CATSRTPAPGGRANTEAFF.

This rearrangement joins TRBV28 to TRBJ2-4; D possibly corresponds to TRBD1 (6 bases). The V end was cut by 6 bases, the J end by 9 bases, with 15 bases between. The CDR3 runs to 13 residues. CDR1 and CDR2 (germline): MDHEN, SYDVKM. CDR3 residues: CASRDRDISIQYF. The CDR3 DNA reads as TGTGCCAGCAGGGACCGGGACATAAGCATTCAGTACTTC. Drawing the rest from reference TRBV28 and TRBJ2-4, the complete variable domain is DVKVTQSSRYLVKRTGEKVFLECVQDMDHENMFWYRQDPGLGLRLIYFSYDVKMKEKGDIPEGYSVSREKKERFSLILESASTNQTSMYLCASRDRDISIQYFGAGTRLSVL.

The J gene is TRBJ2-2, the V gene TRBV19; 8 bases line up with TRBD2. The V segment lost 3 bases and the J segment 1 base; nucleotides outside the gene matches: 4. The germline CDR1 and CDR2 sequences are LNHDA and SQIVND (reference sequence). The CDR3 contains 16 residues. The CDR3 loop reads CASSMPGLENTGELFF. CDR3 sequence (DNA): TGTGCCAGTAGTATGCCGGGACTAGAGAACACCGGGGAGCTGTTTTTT.

The V call is TRBV7-3, the J call TRBJ2-1, with D possibly TRBD2 on 5 matching bases. V was trimmed by 5 bases and J by 2 bases, leaving 16 bases between them. The germline gives CDR1 SGHTA, CDR2 FQGTGA. The CDR3 consists of 16 residues. In DNA form, the CDR3 reads TGTGCCAGCAGCCCTACTGGTGGAGGAGCCTACAATGAGCAGTTCTTC. It is translated as CASSPTGGGAYNEQFF.

The chain combines TRBV5-4 with TRBJ2-1; 7 positions agree with TRBD2. CDR3 length: 13 amino acids. V lost 5 bases and J lost 9; bases outside the gene matches: 8. The germline V gene encodes CDR1 SGHNT and CDR2 YYREEE (reference sequence). As DNA, the CDR3 is TGTGCCAGCAGGACGGGGGGAGGGCTTGAGCAGTTCTTC. It specifies CASRTGGGLEQFF.

The chain uses TRBV15 and TRBJ1-3; 7 nucleotides match TRBD1. The CDR3 covers 16 residues. Germline V gene data show CDR1 as LNHNV and CDR2 as YYDKDF (reference sequence). Trimming at V came to 0 bases and at J to 2 bases, leaving 4 bases not matched to a gene. DNA of the CDR3: TGTGCCACCAGCAGAGATTCCGGGACAGCTGGAAACACCATATATTTT. Protein sequence: CATSRDSGTAGNTIYF.